This T cell receptor (beta chain) came from a study of blood T cell repertoires in COVID-19. The V end lost 2 bases, the J end lost 0 bases, and 9 bases lay between the germline ends. The germline gives CDR1 SGHDT, CDR2 YYEEEE. This CDR3 is built from 15 residues. This clone is a singleton in its sample. Other DNA sequences in this specimen translate into the identical CDR3. In the study's own analysis: Nucleated cell number was recorded as an estimate derived from reference gene primer amplification. Generated by immunoSEQ multiplex PCR, the TCRdb table keeps only in-frame clones and is missing some. From that table come the V and J calls and clone size; the DNA was used to work out D and trimming. This table holds about 200,000 clones, roughly 87% found once. Cohort placement rested on clinical history that participants reported themselves.

Sequencing used PBMCs or T cells enriched from blood (not recorded which). This clonotype was obtained from a woman between 40 and 55 years old with acute COVID-19. V is TRBV5-6 and J is TRBJ1-5; D gene unclear. CDR3 DNA sequence: TGTGCCAGCAGCTTAGCGGGATATAGCAATCAGCCCCAGCATTTT. Protein: CASSLAGYSNQPQHF.